This T cell receptor (beta chain) was identified during a study of blood T cells in healthy people across ages (dated by TCRdb to the mid-2010s). Study-level background: In model experiments, template switching captured about one uniquely barcoded TCR beta cDNA molecule for every two T cells. The study measured age-related changes in TCR beta repertoire diversity using deep sequencing normalized with unique cDNA molecular identifiers. Donors were grouped into four age groups: young (average 16 years), middle-aged (under 40), aged (around 60) and long-lived (about 89). To avoid experimental bias, donors of different ages were randomly spread across the sequencing lanes. The study analyzed two additional independent replicas of 1 million unique cDNA reads from the same blood draw for two donors, one aged 18 to 29 and one aged 80 or older.

Results the study describes overall, beyond this receptor: Observed TCR beta diversity correlated strongly with the percentage of naive T cells measured by flow cytometry. Bulk unsorted PBMC profiling prevented conclusive comparison of naive and antigen-experienced compartments. Estimates of total diversity based on one million sequenced T cells were considered lower bounds and underestimates. Donor CMV infection status was unknown, potentially confounding age-related changes in expanded clonotypes. Compared with the aged group, the long-lived group had more naive CD4+ T cells, fewer expanded clones and increased TCR diversity, a pattern suggesting age selection. Observed TCR beta diversity per million T cells fell roughly linearly with age, and a significant reduction was already apparent by age approximately 40.

Preparation of the library involved 5' RACE. Data came from an Illumina HiSeq 2500. A second roughly 7 to 11 cycle PCR used a sample-barcoded 5' primer and a J-beta primer mix. A unique molecular identifier was introduced onto each TCR beta cDNA molecule by a template-switch 5' adaptor carrying 12 random nucleotides. Each sample yielded at least 3 million CDR3-containing paired-end reads. First-strand cDNA was synthesized from all RNA with the Mint cDNA synthesis kit, primed by a TRBC-specific oligonucleotide. Following uracil-DNA glycosylase treatment, a first 18-cycle PCR with universal primers M1SS and BC2_uni_R was performed on all cDNA. The authors' pipeline ran thus. Normalization of each sample was performed by random selection of 1 million high-quality reads, each carrying a distinct molecular identifier. Reads sharing molecular identifiers were discarded rather than binned into consensus sequences. CDR3 identification, clonotype clustering and error correction used MiTCR with a Q25 quality threshold and the strictest error-elimination algorithm. A nonparametric unseen species model with Euler transformation was used to estimate lower-bound total TCR beta diversity. The public reads were reanalyzed by TCRdb: fastp trimming at Q25, MiXCR alignment, in-frame beta chains only. Entries are consolidated by CDR3 protein sequence, retaining the most common genes and DNA. For this entry, the V and J calls and clone size follow TCRdb and not the study's own pipeline. Within this sample are hundreds of thousands of distinct CDR3 sequences, with around 45% of them counted one time only. The ten largest clonotypes hold about 32% of the sample.

The roughly 39 donors, aged roughly 6 to 95 years, were systemically healthy Caucasian individuals from Russia. Each donor gave 8 to 10 milliliters of peripheral blood, drawn into EDTA-treated Vacutainer tubes. Ficoll-Paque density-gradient centrifugation was used to isolate PBMCs, with at least 6 million per sample. Trizol reagent was used to extract total RNA from the PBMCs, yielding at least 6 micrograms per sample. Naive CD45RAhigh/CD27high T cell percentages were measured by flow cytometry on a PBMC aliquot from every donor. Trimming at the junction amounts to 3 bases on V and 2 bases on J, and the germline ends lie 8 bases apart. Including the terminal cysteine and phenylalanine, the CDR3 comprises 15 residues. Here the CDR3 DNA is all that survives: 45 bases in frame from base 1. Reading the germline V gene gives CDR1 KGHSH and CDR2 LQKENI. Concerning this clonotype: Its recognized antigen is unknown. Base qualities were left out, and no much larger clone turns up one base away.

The sequence derives from a woman aged 55 to 70 in good health. What was sequenced was blood. This sequence uses TRBV18 and TRBJ2-6; the D gene lacks a confident call. Here is the DNA: TGTGCCAGCTCACCCTCCGTCACTGGGGCCAACGTCCTGACTTTC. It specifies CASSPSVTGANVLTF. The full variable domain, with segments outside the CDR3 supplied by the reference TRBV18 and TRBJ2-6 proteins, appears as NAGVMQNPRHLVRRRGQEARLRCSPMKGHSHVYWYRQLPEEGLKFMVYLQKENIIDESGMPKERFSAEFPKEGPSILRIQQVVRGDSAAYFCASSPSVTGANVLTFGAGSRLTVL.